This TCR beta chain was recovered during a study of Graves' ophthalmopathy and Graves' hyperthyroidism. Study in general: Upon initial diagnosis and before any treatment, peripheral blood was collected.

Germline V gives CDR1 DFQATT, CDR2 SNEGSKA (reference sequence). V lost 3 bases and J lost 0, with 14 bases in between. The CDR3 runs to 15 residues. The authors amplified TCR beta CDR3 regions from RNA transcripts. HTBI-primed first-round RT-PCR preceded second-round multiplex PCR. One entry per CDR3 protein, called by TCRdb with MiXCR from the multiplex PCR reads. Altogether approximately 500,000 distinct CDR3 sequences are present, approximately 14% being singletons, with the ten largest covering 9.5% to 10%. Other autoimmune diseases, uncontrolled infections, pregnancy and lactation each led to patient exclusion. Physicians reached a diagnosis by relying on clinical symptoms, serum thyroxine, TRAb, thyroid ultrasound and orbital computed tomography. Study-wide points: Blood also contained most of the expanded thyroid clonotypes above 0.001 frequency.

This clonotype was seen many times. Its target is not known. Source material: blood. The chain has TRBV20-1 and TRBJ1-1; no clear D. This clonotype originated in a woman aged 30 to 39 with Graves' ophthalmopathy. Here the CDR3 reads CSASDFLTVNTEAFF. CDR3 nucleotide sequence: TGCAGTGCTAGCGATTTCCTGACGGTGAACACTGAAGCTTTCTTT.